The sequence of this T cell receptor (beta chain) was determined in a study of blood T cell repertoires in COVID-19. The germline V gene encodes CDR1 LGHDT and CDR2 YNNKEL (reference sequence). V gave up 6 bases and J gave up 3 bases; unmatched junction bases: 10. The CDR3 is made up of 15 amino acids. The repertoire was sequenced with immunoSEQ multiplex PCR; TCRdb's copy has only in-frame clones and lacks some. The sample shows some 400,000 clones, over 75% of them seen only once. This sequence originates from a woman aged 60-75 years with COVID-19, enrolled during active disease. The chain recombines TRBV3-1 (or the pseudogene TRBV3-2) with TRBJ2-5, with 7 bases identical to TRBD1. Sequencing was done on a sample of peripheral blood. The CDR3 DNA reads TGTGCCAGCAGTACAACAAGGGGGCTTGAAGAGACCCAGTACTTC. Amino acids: CASSTTRGLEETQYF.